A selection of T cell receptor beta chains follows, all from one sample in a study of cytomegalovirus exposure and HLA in healthy donors. Assay used: immunoSEQ multiplex PCR; TCRdb lists only in-frame clones, some missing. This table holds 100,000 to 150,000 clones, 15% to 20% found once. Sequences were obtained from PBMCs. The receptors come from a female donor in good health and CMV-seropositive. Both conserved end residues are part of each CDR3. The D gene is left open where the match is weak. Clone size is not always given. Where it is, it says once, few, many or a class for expanded clones.

j_gene	d_gene	abundance	v_gene	CDR3nt	CDR3aa
TRBJ1-5	.	few	TRBV10-3	TGTGCCATCAGTGCGGGATTTACTCCTAATCAGCCCCAGCATTTT	CAISAGFTPNQPQHF
TRBJ2-3	.	.	TRBV5-8	TGTGCCAGCGGGTGGCCGGACAGATCCACAGATACGCAGTATTTT	CASGWPDRSTDTQYF
TRBJ2-7	.	.	TRBV4-2	TGTGCCAGCAGCCAAGAATCAGGATCTTCCTACGAGCAGTACTTC	CASSQESGSSYEQYF
TRBJ2-1	TRBD2	.	TRBV4-3	TGCGCCAGCAGCCAAATGGGTCCGACTAGCGGGGACCTCTCCTACAATGAGCAGTTCTTC	CASSQMGPTSGDLSYNEQFF
TRBJ1-3	TRBD1	.	TRBV27	TGTGCCAGCAGTCGGACAGGGGCTGGAAACAACATATATTTT	CASSRTGAGNNIYF
TRBJ1-4	.	.	TRBV30	TGTGCCTGGAGTGTACAGGGTGGCGAAAAACTGTTTTTT	CAWSVQGGEKLFF
TRBJ1-3	.	few	TRBV19	TGTGCCAGTAGTATTCACTCAGGCTCTGGAAACACCATATATTTT	CASSIHSGSGNTIYF
TRBJ1-2	.	few	TRBV7-9	TGTGCCAGCAGCTTAGAGGGGAACTATGGCTACACCTTC	CASSLEGNYGYTF
TRBJ2-7	TRBD2	.	TRBV10-2	TGCGCCAGCAGTGAGTCGAAGGGACTAGCGGGCGACGAGCAGTACTTC	CASSESKGLAGDEQYF
TRBJ2-7	.	few	TRBV7-9	TGTGCCAGCAGCCATAGAGTGGGGGCAGGCGGCTACGAGCAGTACTTC	CASSHRVGAGGYEQYF
TRBJ2-5	.	few	TRBV5-1	TGCGCCAGCAGCTTGACCACAGGGGTAGCGGGATTTAACTTGGAGACCCAGTACTTC	CASSLTTGVAGFNLETQYF
TRBJ2-7	.	few	TRBV9	TGTGCCAGCAGCGTAGGACTTGACTACGAGCAGTACTTC	CASSVGLDYEQYF
TRBJ2-7	TRBD2	.	TRBV6-5	TGTGCCAGCAGTTATCCGGGGGGAGAGCAGTACTTC	CASSYPGGEQYF
TRBJ1-3	.	few	TRBV7-2	TGTGCCAGCAGCTCGACACCTGGAAACACCATATATTTT	CASSSTPGNTIYF
TRBJ1-1	.	.	TRBV28	TGTGCCAGCAGTACGGTGAACACTGAAGCTTTCTTT	CASSTVNTEAFF
TRBJ1-1	TRBD1	few	TRBV9	TGTGCCAGCAGCGCCGACAGGGGGAACACTGAAGCTTTCTTT	CASSADRGNTEAFF
TRBJ1-5	.	.	TRBV28	TGTGCCAGCAAGTCCGGGGGTAGCGGCAATCAGCCCCAGCATTTT	CASKSGGSGNQPQHF
TRBJ2-3	TRBD2	.	TRBV9	TGTGCCAGCAGCGTATGGGCTCGGGCTAGCGGAGGCACAGATACGCAGTATTTT	CASSVWARASGGTDTQYF